These T cell receptor beta chains were read from a single sample in a study of cytomegalovirus exposure and HLA in healthy donors. The protocol was immunoSEQ multiplex PCR, while the TCRdb copy is restricted to in-frame clones and leaves out a portion. The sample yields over 110,000 clones, roughly four fifths seen once. Sequenced material: PBMCs. Every receptor here comes from a male donor in good health and CMV-seronegative. Each CDR3 is given without its conserved first and last residue.

j_gene: TRBJ1-1; v_gene: TRBV5-6; CDR3aa: ASSLIREAMNTEAF
j_gene: TRBJ2-7; v_gene: TRBV9; CDR3aa: ASSPSRLAGTYEQY
j_gene: TRBJ2-7; v_gene: TRBV19; CDR3aa: ASSIGQGGYEQY
j_gene: TRBJ1-3; v_gene: TRBV5-1; CDR3aa: ASSLEQIPGNTIY
j_gene: TRBJ2-2; v_gene: TRBV4-3; CDR3aa: ASSQDPLVGTPTGELF
j_gene: TRBJ2-7; v_gene: TRBV7-9; CDR3aa: ASSHDREDEQY
j_gene: TRBJ2-3; v_gene: TRBV11-2; CDR3aa: ASIGATRTDTQY
j_gene: TRBJ2-7; v_gene: TRBV18; CDR3aa: ASSPGAGFPNYEQY
j_gene: TRBJ2-3; v_gene: TRBV7-2; CDR3aa: ASSLRGSAGRTTDTQY
j_gene: TRBJ2-7; v_gene: TRBV7-9; CDR3aa: ASSLVESETYEQY
j_gene: TRBJ2-7; v_gene: TRBV4-3; CDR3aa: ASSQDRSGRSPYEQY
j_gene: TRBJ2-1; v_gene: TRBV5-6; CDR3aa: ASTLTSYNEQF
j_gene: TRBJ2-1; v_gene: TRBV7-9; CDR3aa: ASSPSDLSSYNEQF
j_gene: TRBJ2-7; v_gene: TRBV29-1; CDR3aa: SVSTGDGRYEQY
j_gene: TRBJ1-5; v_gene: TRBV9; CDR3aa: ASSGGTGGNQPQH
j_gene: TRBJ2-7; v_gene: TRBV28; CDR3aa: ASSLSGRVYEQY
j_gene: TRBJ1-2; v_gene: TRBV7-9; CDR3aa: ASSLGQSLYGYT
j_gene: TRBJ2-3; v_gene: TRBV27; CDR3aa: ASSQLAATDTQY
j_gene: TRBJ2-1; v_gene: TRBV13; CDR3aa: ASTPPQLVVLSDEQF
j_gene: TRBJ1-2; v_gene: TRBV28; CDR3aa: ASSTRDSGNYGYT
j_gene: TRBJ2-7; v_gene: TRBV30; CDR3aa: AGRDRGLEQY
j_gene: TRBJ2-7; v_gene: TRBV9; CDR3aa: ASSVTGTSNHEQY